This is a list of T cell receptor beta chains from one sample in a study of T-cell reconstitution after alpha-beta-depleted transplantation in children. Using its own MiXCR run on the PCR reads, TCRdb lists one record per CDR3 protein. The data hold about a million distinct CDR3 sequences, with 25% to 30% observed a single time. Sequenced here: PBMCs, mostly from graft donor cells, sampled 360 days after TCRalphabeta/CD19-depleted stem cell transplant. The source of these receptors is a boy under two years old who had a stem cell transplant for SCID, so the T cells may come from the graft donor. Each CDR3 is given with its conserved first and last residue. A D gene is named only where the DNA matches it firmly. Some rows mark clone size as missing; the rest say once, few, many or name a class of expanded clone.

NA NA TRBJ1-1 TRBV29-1 CSVEGRKGPNTEAFF TGCAGCGTTGAAGGCCGAAAAGGGCCGAACACTGAAGCTTTCTTT
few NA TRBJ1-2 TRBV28 CASSSLGQSYGYTF TGTGCCAGCAGTTCCCTAGGACAGAGCTATGGCTACACCTTC
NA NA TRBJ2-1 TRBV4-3 CASSQDPGPRYEQFF TGCGCCAGCAGCCAAGATCCCGGACCCCGGTATGAGCAGTTCTTC
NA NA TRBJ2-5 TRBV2 CASSERGGRETQYF TGTGCCAGCAGCGAACGCGGAGGACGGGAGACCCAGTACTTC
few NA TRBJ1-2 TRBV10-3 CAISDVLPQGRDGYTF TGTGCCATCAGTGACGTCTTACCGCAGGGGCGGGATGGCTACACCTTC
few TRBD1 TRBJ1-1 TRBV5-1 CASSLGDRGHEAFF TGCGCCAGCAGCTTGGGGGACAGGGGCCACGAAGCTTTCTTT
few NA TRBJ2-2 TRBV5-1 CASSWAANTGELFF TGCGCCAGCAGCTGGGCAGCGAACACCGGGGAGCTGTTTTTT
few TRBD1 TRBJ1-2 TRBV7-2 CASSPQTGVYPRGYTF TGTGCCAGCAGCCCTCAGACAGGGGTGTATCCTCGTGGCTACACCTTC
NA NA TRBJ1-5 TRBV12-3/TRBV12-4 CASSDYSNQPQHF TGTGCCAGCAGCGACTATAGCAATCAGCCCCAGCATTTT
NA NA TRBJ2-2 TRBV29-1 CSVERGAENTGELFF TGCAGCGTTGAAAGGGGGGCGGAAAACACCGGGGAGCTGTTTTTT
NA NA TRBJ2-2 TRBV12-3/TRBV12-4 CASRGWTGELFF TGTGCCAGCAGGGGGTGGACCGGGGAGCTGTTTTTT
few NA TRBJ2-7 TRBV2 CASSLKRLLSYEQYF TGTGCCAGCAGTCTGAAGAGGTTACTCTCCTACGAGCAGTACTTC
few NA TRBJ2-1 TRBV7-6 CASSLGYLNEQFF TGTGCCAGCAGCCTTGGCTACCTCAATGAGCAGTTCTTC
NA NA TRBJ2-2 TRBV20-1 CSALNDTGELFF TGCAGTGCGTTAAACGACACCGGGGAGCTGTTTTTT
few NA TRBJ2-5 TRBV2 CASNLEMGETQYF TGTGCCAGCAATCTAGAGATGGGAGAGACCCAGTACTTC
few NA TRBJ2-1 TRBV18 CASSPSGPLIHSSYNEQFF TGTGCCAGCTCACCGTCCGGACCTCTGATCCACTCCTCCTACAATGAGCAGTTCTTC
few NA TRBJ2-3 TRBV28 CASSSGSVTDTQYF TGTGCCAGCAGTTCAGGGTCCGTGACAGATACGCAGTATTTT
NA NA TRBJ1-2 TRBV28 CASSYIGDIGYGYTF TGTGCCAGCAGTTACATAGGGGATATAGGATATGGCTACACCTTC